Presented here are 9 T cell receptor beta chains from one specimen sequenced in a study of yellow fever vaccine responses in identical twins. TCRdb reprocessed the RT-PCR reads with MiXCR, giving one entry per CDR3 protein. The data hold about 13,000 distinct CDR3 sequences, with approximately 85% observed a single time. The material sequenced was T cells from blood (PBMCs), unsorted or a sorted subset (not recorded which), taken before or after yellow fever vaccination (not recorded which). These receptors were collected from a woman aged 18-29 years who received the yellow fever vaccine.

The V call is TRBV3-1, the J call TRBJ2-7; a possible D gene is TRBD2 (5 bases). Trimming took 5 bases from V and 6 from J, leaving 20 bases between them. The V gene's germline CDR1 is LGHDT and CDR2 YNNKEL (reference sequence). The CDR3 consists of 15 residues. CDR3 loop: CASSEGRYSGSEQYF. As DNA, the CDR3 is TGTGCCAGCAGCGAGGGAAGGTATTCGGGGAGCGAGCAGTACTTC.

The chain employs TRBV20-1 and TRBJ2-7, with D unclear. This CDR3 is 11 amino acids long. Germline CDR1 is DFQATT and CDR2 is SNEGSKA (reference sequence). V lost 4 bases and J lost 5, with 9 bases in between. Written as DNA, the CDR3 is TGCAGTGCTACCCGGTCGAACGAGCAGTACTTC. Translating it yields CSATRSNEQYF.

The V and J genes are TRBV11-1 and TRBJ2-7; no firm D call. Germline CDR1 and CDR2: SGHAT and FQDESV (reference sequence). The ends were cut back, 4 bases at V and 0 bases at J, with 1 base in the middle. This CDR3 region has 11 residues. The CDR3, as DNA: TGTGCCAGCAGCTCCTCCTACGAGCAGTACTTC. Residues: CASSSSYEQYF.

The chain employs TRBV7-6 and TRBJ2-1; 12 bases fit TRBD2. CDR1 and CDR2 from the germline V gene are SGHVS and FNYEAQ. Trimming removed 1 base from V and 6 bases from J; junction bases left unmatched: 4. This CDR3 region has 16 residues. The CDR3 here is CASSLGGLAGGNEQFF. The CDR3 bases are TGTGCCAGCAGCTTAGGGGGACTAGCGGGTGGCAATGAGCAGTTCTTC.

This clonotype was found once. The rearrangement links TRBV11-2 to TRBJ2-2; 7 bases fit TRBD1. Trimming took 4 bases from V and 2 from J; bases not matched to a gene: 4. Germline assignment: CDR1 SGHAT and CDR2 FQNNGV. The CDR3 consists of 15 residues. CDR3 sequence reads: CASSSGQLNTGELFF. CDR3 coding DNA: TGTGCCAGCAGCTCGGGACAGCTTAACACCGGGGAGCTGTTTTTT. Full variable domain (outside the CDR3, taken from reference TRBV11-2 and TRBJ2-2): EAGVAQSPRYKIIEKRQSVAFWCNPISGHATLYWYQQILGQGPKLLIQFQNNGVVDDSQLPKDRFSAERLKGVDSTLKIQPAKLEDSAVYLCASSSGQLNTGELFFGEGSRLTVL.

This sequence joins TRBV5-1 and TRBJ2-1; D may be TRBD1 (6 bases). There are 16 residues in the CDR3. Germline V gene data show CDR1 as SGHRS and CDR2 as YFSETQ. V lost 0 bases and J lost 0, with 10 bases in between. CDR3 bases: TGCGCCAGCAGCTTGGGTCTGGACAGCTCCTACAATGAGCAGTTCTTC. Translation: CASSLGLDSSYNEQFF.

This clonotype was detected only once. The V call is TRBV20-1, the J call TRBJ2-7; 7 positions agree with TRBD2. Unmatched junction bases numbered 10, after V lost 6 bases and J lost 5 bases. The CDR3 consists of 13 residues. Germline CDR1 and CDR2: DFQATT and SNEGSKA (reference sequence). CDR3 nucleotides: TGCAGTGCGATGGACGGGGGAGGGGACGAGCAGTACTTC. Translation: CSAMDGGGDEQYF.

The V call is TRBV29-1, the J call TRBJ2-7; no clear D gene. The CDR3 has 13 amino acids. The germline V and J ends were trimmed by 2 bases and 3 bases, with 11 bases remaining between them. Germline CDR1 SQVTM, CDR2 ANQGSEA. CDR3 bases: TGCAGCGTTGAATTTTCGGGCATCTACGAGCAGTACTTC. Its translation: CSVEFSGIYEQYF.

This clonotype was detected a few times. The V and J genes are TRBV3-1 and TRBJ2-3; 10 bases line up with TRBD2. CDR1 LGHDT and CDR2 YNNKEL come from the germline V gene (reference sequence). The V and J ends lost 0 bases and 0 bases, in that order; junction bases with no gene match: 6. CDR3 size: 18 residues. CDR3 in DNA: TGTGCCAGCAGCCAAGATAGCGGGGGGCCTACTAGCACAGATACGCAGTATTTT. It yields the protein CASSQDSGGPTSTDTQYF.